The subject of this entry is one T cell receptor (beta chain). This sample was included in a study of blood T cell repertoires in COVID-19. Study context: Collection of acute and convalescent COVID-19 samples took place in the United States, Italy and Spain. The cDNA or gDNA used as material had been derived from T cells, B-cell-depleted T cells, or PBMCs.

The germline V gene encodes CDR1 SGHDN and CDR2 FVKESK. This CDR3 has 15 amino acids. With 5 bases clipped from V and 5 bases from J, the junction kept 12 bases outside the gene matches. In the study's own analysis: Quantification of nucleated cells was approximated via reference gene primer amplification. Clones were sequenced by immunoSEQ multiplex PCR, and TCRdb holds only the in-frame ones, with some missing. That table furnishes V, J and clone size, whereas the DNA furnished D and trimming. Among fewer than 300,000 clones listed, about 85% were seen once. The V gene is TRBV14, the J gene TRBJ2-7, with TRBD1 matching over 7 bases. The receptor's source is a human donor in a cohort sampled during active COVID-19. Specimen: peripheral blood. The CDR3 loop reads CASSAYRTGFDEQYF. The CDR3 region has the DNA TGTGCCAGCAGCGCATACCGGACAGGATTCGACGAGCAGTACTTC.